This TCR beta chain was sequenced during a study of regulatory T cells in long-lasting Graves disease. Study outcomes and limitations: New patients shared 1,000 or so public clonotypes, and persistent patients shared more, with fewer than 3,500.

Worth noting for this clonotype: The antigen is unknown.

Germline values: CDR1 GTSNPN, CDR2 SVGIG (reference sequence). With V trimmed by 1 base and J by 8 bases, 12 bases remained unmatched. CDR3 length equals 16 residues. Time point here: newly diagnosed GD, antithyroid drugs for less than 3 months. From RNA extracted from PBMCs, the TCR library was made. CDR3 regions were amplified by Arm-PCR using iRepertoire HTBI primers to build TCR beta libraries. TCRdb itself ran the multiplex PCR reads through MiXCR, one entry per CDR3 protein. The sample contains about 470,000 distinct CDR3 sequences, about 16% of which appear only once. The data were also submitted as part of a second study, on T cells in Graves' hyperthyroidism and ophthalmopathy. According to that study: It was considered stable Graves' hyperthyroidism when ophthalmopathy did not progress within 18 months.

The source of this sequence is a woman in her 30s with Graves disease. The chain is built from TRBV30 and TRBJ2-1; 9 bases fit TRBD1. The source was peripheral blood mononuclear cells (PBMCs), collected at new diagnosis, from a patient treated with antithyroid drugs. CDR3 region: CAWSAGQGGPNDEQFF. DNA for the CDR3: TGTGCCTGGAGTGCGGGACAGGGAGGGCCCAACGATGAGCAGTTCTTC. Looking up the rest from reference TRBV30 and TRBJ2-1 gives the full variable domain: SQTIHQWPATLVQPVGSPLSLECTVEGTSNPNLYWYRQAAGRGLQLLFYSVGIGQISSEVPQNLSASRPQDRQFILSSKKLLLSDSGFYLCAWSAGQGGPNDEQFFGPGTRLTVL.